The 10 T cell receptor beta chains given below trace back to one sample, sequenced in a study of T cell responses to AZD1222 COVID-19 vaccine. This table comes from immunoSEQ multiplex PCR, and its TCRdb copy is limited to in-frame clones, with some not included. This repertoire shows 160,000 or so clones, 90% found once; its top ten account for approximately 1.8%. This material consisted of peripheral blood, taken on day 0 of AZD1222 vaccination. These TCRs come from an adult in good health.

For the CDR3, the DNA is TGCGCCAGCAGCCAGCAGGACATAAGGGATGAAAAACTGTTTTTT. It encodes CASSQQDIRDEKLFF. V is TRBV4-1 and J is TRBJ1-4, with D perhaps TRBD1 (5 bases). The germline V gene encodes CDR1 MGHRA and CDR2 YSYEKL. CDR3 length equals 15 residues. The V and J ends lost 3 bases and 6 bases respectively, with 14 bases between them.

There are a few counts of this clone. The chain uses TRBV6-1 and TRBJ2-2; D is undetermined. V was pared by 0 bases and J by 15 bases, with 20 bases between. The CDR3 has 15 residues. Germline V gene lookup returns CDR1 MNHNS and CDR2 SASEGT. The CDR3: CASSEATGSFWWLFF. In nucleotides, the CDR3 is TGTGCCAGCAGTGAAGCGACCGGCAGCTTCTGGTGGTTGTTTTTT.

The chain uses TRBV2 and TRBJ1-5; D gene uncertain. This CDR3 spans 14 amino acids. V was shortened by 4 bases and J by 2 bases, with 9 bases between the two germline ends. Germline assignment: CDR1 SNHLY and CDR2 FYNNEI. As DNA, the CDR3 is TGTGCCAGCAGTGTTGAGAGGGGCAATCAGCCCCAGCATTTT. This codes for CASSVERGNQPQHF.

This clone was observed once. The chain combines TRBV27 with TRBJ1-6, with 8 bases identical to TRBD1. Germline values: CDR1 MNHEY, CDR2 SMNVEV (reference sequence). With V trimmed by 0 bases and J by 7 bases, 8 bases remained unmatched. The CDR3 extends over 17 amino acids. The CDR3 DNA reads as TGTGCCAGCAGTTTATCCGGACAGGGTGCGAGAAATTCACCCCTCCACTTT. Protein: CASSLSGQGARNSPLHF.

The V and J genes are TRBV19 and TRBJ1-3; 9 nucleotides match TRBD1. CDR3 length: 14 residues. The germline V gene has CDR1 LNHDA and CDR2 SQIVND (reference sequence). V was clipped by 6 bases and J by 4 bases; unmatched bases: 4. The CDR3 DNA reads TGTGCCAGTAGACAGGGGGCTAACGGAAACACCATATATTTT. It yields the protein CASRQGANGNTIYF.

The chain carries TRBV19 and TRBJ2-1; D is unclear. Trimming removed 1 base at V and 9 bases at J, with 19 bases between. Germline V gives CDR1 LNHDA, CDR2 SQIVND (reference sequence). This CDR3 contains 16 residues. The CDR3 spells CASSIVSLGVGGEQFF. DNA of the CDR3: TGTGCCAGTAGTATAGTATCTCTCGGCGTAGGTGGTGAGCAGTTCTTC.

This clone was counted a single time. V and J are TRBV9 and TRBJ2-1; 11 bases line up with TRBD2. Germline-derived CDR1 and CDR2 are SGDLS and YYNGEE. This CDR3 contains 15 residues. V was pared by 4 bases and J by 6 bases, with 6 bases of the junction left unmatched. The CDR3 region is CASSRTSGSSNEQFF. CDR3 coding DNA: TGTGCCAGCAGCAGAACTAGCGGGAGTTCCAATGAGCAGTTCTTC.

The genes are TRBV19 and TRBJ2-2; 8 bases fit TRBD1. V was pared by 5 bases and J by 1 base, with 6 bases of the junction left unmatched. The germline gives CDR1 LNHDA, CDR2 SQIVND (reference sequence). This CDR3 region has 16 residues. The CDR3 nucleotides are TGTGCCAGTAGTCCCTGGACAGGGCAGAACACCGGGGAGCTGTTTTTT. Encoded protein: CASSPWTGQNTGELFF.

J is TRBJ1-5 and V is TRBV28; D is unclear. Trimming removed 6 bases at V and 5 bases at J, with 17 bases between. There are 15 residues in the CDR3. The V gene's germline CDR1 is MDHEN and CDR2 SYDVKM. CDR3: CASSYPGRVDQPQHF. The CDR3 nucleotides are TGTGCCAGCAGCTATCCGGGAAGGGTCGATCAGCCCCAGCATTTT.

V usage is TRBV27 and J usage is TRBJ1-1; a possible D gene is TRBD1 (6 bases). Deletions cut 5 bases from V and 7 bases from J, with 20 bases between. The CDR3 consists of 15 residues. Germline assignment: CDR1 MNHEY and CDR2 SMNVEV (reference sequence). CDR3 in amino acids: CASSGHTTGEVEAFF. The CDR3 region has the DNA TGTGCCAGCAGTGGCCATACGACAGGTGAGGTTGAAGCTTTCTTT.